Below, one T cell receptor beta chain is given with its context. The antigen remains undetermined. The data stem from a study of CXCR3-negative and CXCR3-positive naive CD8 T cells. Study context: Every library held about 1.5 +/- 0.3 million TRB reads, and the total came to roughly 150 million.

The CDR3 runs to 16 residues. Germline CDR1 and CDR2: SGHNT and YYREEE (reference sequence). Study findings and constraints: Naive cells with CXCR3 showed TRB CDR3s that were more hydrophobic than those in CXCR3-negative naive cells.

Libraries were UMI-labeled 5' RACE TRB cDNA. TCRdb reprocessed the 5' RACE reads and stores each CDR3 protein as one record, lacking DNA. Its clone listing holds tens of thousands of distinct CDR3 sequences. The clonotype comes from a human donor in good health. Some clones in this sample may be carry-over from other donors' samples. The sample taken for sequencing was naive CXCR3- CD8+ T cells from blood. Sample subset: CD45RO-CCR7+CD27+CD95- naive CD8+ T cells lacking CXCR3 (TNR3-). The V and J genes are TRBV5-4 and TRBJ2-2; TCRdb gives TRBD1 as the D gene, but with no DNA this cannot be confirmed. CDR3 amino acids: CASSLSGTANTGELFF.